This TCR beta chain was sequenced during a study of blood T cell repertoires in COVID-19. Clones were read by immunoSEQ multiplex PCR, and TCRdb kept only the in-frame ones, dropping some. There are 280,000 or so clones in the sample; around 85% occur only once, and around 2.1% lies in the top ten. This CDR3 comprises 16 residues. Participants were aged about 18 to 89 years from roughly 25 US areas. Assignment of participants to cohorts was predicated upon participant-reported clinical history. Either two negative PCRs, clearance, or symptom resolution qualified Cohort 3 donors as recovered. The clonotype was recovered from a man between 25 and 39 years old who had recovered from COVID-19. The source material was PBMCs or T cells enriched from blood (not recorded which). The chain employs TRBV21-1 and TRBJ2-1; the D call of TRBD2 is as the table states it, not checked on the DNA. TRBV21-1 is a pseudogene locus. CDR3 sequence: CASSKSTSRPPGEQFF. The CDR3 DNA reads TGTGCCAGCAGCAAAAGCACTAGCCGACCCCCGGGTGAGCAGTTCTTC.